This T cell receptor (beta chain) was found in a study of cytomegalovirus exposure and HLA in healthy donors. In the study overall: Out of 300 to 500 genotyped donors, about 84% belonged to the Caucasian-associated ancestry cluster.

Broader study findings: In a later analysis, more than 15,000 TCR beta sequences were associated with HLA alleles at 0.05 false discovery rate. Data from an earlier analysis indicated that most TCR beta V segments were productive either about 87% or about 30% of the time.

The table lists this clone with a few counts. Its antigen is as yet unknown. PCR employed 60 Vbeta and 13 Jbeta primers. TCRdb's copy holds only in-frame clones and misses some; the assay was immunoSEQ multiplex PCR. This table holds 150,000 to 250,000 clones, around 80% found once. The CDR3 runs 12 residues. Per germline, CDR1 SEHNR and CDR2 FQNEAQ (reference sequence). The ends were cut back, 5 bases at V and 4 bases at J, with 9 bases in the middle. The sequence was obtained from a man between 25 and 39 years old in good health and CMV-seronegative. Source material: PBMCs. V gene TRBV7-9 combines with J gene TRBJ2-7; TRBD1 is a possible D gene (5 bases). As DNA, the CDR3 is TGTGCCAGCAGCGAGACAGTATACGAGCAGTACTTC. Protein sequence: CASSETVYEQYF.